These 2 T cell receptor beta chains originate from one sample sequenced in a study of cytomegalovirus exposure and HLA in healthy donors. The PCR ran on 60 Vbeta and 13 Jbeta primers. Sequencing was performed with immunoSEQ multiplex PCR; in TCRdb, only in-frame clones are kept and a portion is missing. The sample has 150,000 or so clones; approximately 80% are singletons. Sequencing input: PBMCs. These receptors came from a woman in her 50s in good health and CMV-seropositive.

This rearrangement joins TRBV6-1 to TRBJ2-4, with TRBD2 identical over 14 bases. The germline gives CDR1 MNHNS, CDR2 SASEGT. CDR3 length: 14 residues. V was clipped by 1 base and J by 12 bases; unmatched bases: 2. The CDR3 region is CASSEVTSGRAQYF. The CDR3 bases are TGTGCCAGCAGTGAAGTGACTAGCGGGAGGGCTCAGTACTTC.

The chain is built from TRBV25-1 and TRBJ2-5; 10 bases agree with TRBD2. There are 15 residues in the CDR3. The V and J ends lost 3 bases and 2 bases, in that order; junction bases with no gene match: 3. Germline CDR1 and CDR2: MGHDK and SYGVNS. The CDR3 sequence is CASSETSGFQETQYF. The DNA of the CDR3 is TGTGCCAGCAGTGAGACTAGCGGGTTTCAAGAGACCCAGTACTTC.